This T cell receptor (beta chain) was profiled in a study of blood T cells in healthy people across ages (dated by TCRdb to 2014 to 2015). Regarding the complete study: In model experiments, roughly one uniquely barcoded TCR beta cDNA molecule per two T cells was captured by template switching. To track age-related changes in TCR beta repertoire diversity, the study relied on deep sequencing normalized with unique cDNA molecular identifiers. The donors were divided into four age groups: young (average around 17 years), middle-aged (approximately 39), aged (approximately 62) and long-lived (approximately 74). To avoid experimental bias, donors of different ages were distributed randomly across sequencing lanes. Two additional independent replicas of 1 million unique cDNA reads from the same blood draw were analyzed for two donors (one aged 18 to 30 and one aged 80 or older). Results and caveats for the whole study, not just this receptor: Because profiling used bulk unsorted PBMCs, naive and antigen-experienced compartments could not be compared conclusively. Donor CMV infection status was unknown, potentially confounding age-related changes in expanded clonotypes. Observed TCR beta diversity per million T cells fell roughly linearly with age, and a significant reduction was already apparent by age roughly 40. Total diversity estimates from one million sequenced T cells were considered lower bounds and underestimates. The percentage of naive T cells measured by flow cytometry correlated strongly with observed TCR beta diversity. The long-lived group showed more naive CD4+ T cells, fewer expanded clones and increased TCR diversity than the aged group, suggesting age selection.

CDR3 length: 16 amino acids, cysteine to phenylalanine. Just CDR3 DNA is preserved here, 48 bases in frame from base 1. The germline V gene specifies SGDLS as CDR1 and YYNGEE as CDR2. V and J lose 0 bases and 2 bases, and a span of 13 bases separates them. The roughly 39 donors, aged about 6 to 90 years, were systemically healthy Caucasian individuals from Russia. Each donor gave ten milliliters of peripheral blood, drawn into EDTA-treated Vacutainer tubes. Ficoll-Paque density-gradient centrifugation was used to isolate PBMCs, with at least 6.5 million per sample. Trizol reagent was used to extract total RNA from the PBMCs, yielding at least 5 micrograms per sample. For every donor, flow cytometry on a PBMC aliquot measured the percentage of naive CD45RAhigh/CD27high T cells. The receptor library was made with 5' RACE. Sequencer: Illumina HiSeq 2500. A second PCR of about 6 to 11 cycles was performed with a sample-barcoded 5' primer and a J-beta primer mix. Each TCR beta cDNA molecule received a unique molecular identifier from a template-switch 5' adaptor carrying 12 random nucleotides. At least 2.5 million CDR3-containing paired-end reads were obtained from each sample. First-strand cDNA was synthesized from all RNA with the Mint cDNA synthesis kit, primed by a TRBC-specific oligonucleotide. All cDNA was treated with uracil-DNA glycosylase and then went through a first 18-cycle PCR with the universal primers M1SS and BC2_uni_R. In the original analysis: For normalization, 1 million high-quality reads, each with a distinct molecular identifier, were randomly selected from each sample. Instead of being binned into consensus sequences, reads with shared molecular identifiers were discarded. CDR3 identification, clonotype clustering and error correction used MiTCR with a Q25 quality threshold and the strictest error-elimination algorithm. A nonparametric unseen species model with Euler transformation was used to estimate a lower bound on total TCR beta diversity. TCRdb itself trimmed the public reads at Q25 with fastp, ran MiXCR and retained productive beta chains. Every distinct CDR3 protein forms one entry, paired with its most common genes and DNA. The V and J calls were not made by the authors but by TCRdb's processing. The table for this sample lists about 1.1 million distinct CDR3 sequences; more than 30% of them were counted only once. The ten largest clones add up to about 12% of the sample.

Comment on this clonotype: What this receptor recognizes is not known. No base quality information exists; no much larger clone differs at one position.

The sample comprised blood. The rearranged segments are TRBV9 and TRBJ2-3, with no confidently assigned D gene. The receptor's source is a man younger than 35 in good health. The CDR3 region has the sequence CASSVAAGKSTDTQYF. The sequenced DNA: TGTGCCAGCAGCGTAGCGGCAGGCAAATCCACAGATACGCAGTATTTT.